The rows below give T cell receptor beta chains drawn from one sample of a study of shared T cell receptors in the human thymus. The method was immunoSEQ multiplex PCR; TCRdb's version includes in-frame clones alone and lacks a portion of them. The sample lists some 640,000 clones; roughly 86% were seen once. These data are also associated with another study on human thymus T cells.

Source material: thymocytes. These receptor sequences come from a boy younger than two with a congenital heart defect. Each CDR3 is given with its conserved first and last residue. A D gene is named only where the DNA matches it firmly. Size is omitted from some rows. Given values are once, few, many or a class for expanded clones.

D gene,clone size,J gene,V gene,CDR3 DNA,CDR3 protein
TRBD2,-,TRBJ2-2,TRBV14,TGTGCCAGCAGCCAAGAAGTGCATCCGGGACTAGCGGGGACCGGGGAGCTGTTTTTT,CASSQEVHPGLAGTGELFF
-,-,TRBJ2-1,TRBV6-5,TGTGCCAGCAGTAGGAGGTCCTCCTACAATGAGCAGTTCTTC,CASSRRSSYNEQFF
-,-,TRBJ2-2,TRBV7-8,TGTGCCAGCAGCTTAGGGACTGGCGGACCCGGGGAGCTGTTTTTT,CASSLGTGGPGELFF
TRBD1,once,TRBJ1-4,TRBV10-3,TGTGCCATCGGGACAGGTCATGAAAAACTGTTTTTT,CAIGTGHEKLFF
-,-,TRBJ1-5,TRBV6-7,TGTGCCAGCAGTTACGGGGGGGGCTGGAATCAGCCCCAGCATTTT,CASSYGGGWNQPQHF
TRBD2,-,TRBJ2-4,TRBV12-5,TGTGCTAGTGGTTTGGTACGAATCCCCTCCAGCGGGGTAGCCAAAAACATTCAGTACTTC,CASGLVRIPSSGVAKNIQYF
TRBD2,-,TRBJ2-1,TRBV2,TGTGCCAGCAGTGTGGCTAGCGGTTACAATGAGCAGTTCTTC,CASSVASGYNEQFF
TRBD1,-,TRBJ2-7,TRBV30,TGTGCCTGGAGTTCCCCACCGGTCCAGGGGGTAATCTCCTACGAGCAGTACTTC,CAWSSPPVQGVISYEQYF
TRBD1,-,TRBJ1-5,TRBV7-2,TGTGCCAGCAGCTTAGGGAAGGGGACAGTCGATAGCAATCAGCCCCAGCATTTT,CASSLGKGTVDSNQPQHF
-,few,TRBJ1-3,TRBV28,TGTGCCAGCAGTGGAACAGGAGCCGTTCGTGGAAACACCATATATTTT,CASSGTGAVRGNTIYF
-,-,TRBJ2-7,TRBV20-1,TGCAGTGCAAGGACAGTTGGCGAGCAGTACTTC,CSARTVGEQYF
-,-,TRBJ1-5,TRBV27,TGTGCCAGCAGAGCAGGGATAGATCAGCCCCAGCATTTT,CASRAGIDQPQHF
TRBD1,-,TRBJ2-4,TRBV18,TGTGCCAGCTCACCACTGGGACAGGGGGCCCCACTAGCCAAAAACATTCAGTACTTC,CASSPLGQGAPLAKNIQYF
TRBD1,-,TRBJ1-4,TRBV30,TGTGCCTGGTCCGGGACAGGGGGTAATGAAAAACTGTTTTTT,CAWSGTGGNEKLFF
TRBD1,-,TRBJ2-7,TRBV28,TGTGCCAGCAGCACTACAGGGGCTCGAAGTTACGAGCAGTACTTC,CASSTTGARSYEQYF
-,once,TRBJ2-7,TRBV5-3,TGTGCCAGAAGCTTGTTCGGCAGGGCCGAAGAGCAGTACTTC,CARSLFGRAEEQYF
-,-,TRBJ2-1,TRBV11-2,TGTGCCAGCAGCTTAGGAAGGTCTCGGGATGAGCAGTTCTTC,CASSLGRSRDEQFF
-,-,TRBJ2-7,TRBV10-2,TGCGCCAGCCTCCCCATTGGCCGTTACGAGCAGTACTTC,CASLPIGRYEQYF
-,-,TRBJ2-3,TRBV28,TGTGCCAGCAGTCCGCTTGCGACAAAGACACATCTAGCAGTTGCGGGGGATACGCAGTATTTT,CASSPLATKTHLAVAGDTQYF
TRBD2,-,TRBJ2-7,TRBV19,TGTGCCAGTAGTATAGATGTCGGGGGGGACGAGCAGTACTTC,CASSIDVGGDEQYF
-,-,TRBJ2-1,TRBV2,TGTGCCAGCATGAAGTTGAGCTCCTACAATGAGCAGTTCTTC,CASMKLSSYNEQFF
TRBD2,-,TRBJ2-1,TRBV7-9,TGTGCCAGCAGCACACGTGGGACTAGCGGTTACAATGAGCAGTTCTTC,CASSTRGTSGYNEQFF
TRBD1,once,TRBJ1-6,TRBV6-5,TGTGCCAGCAGCCTGACAGGGGATGGTTCACCCCTCCACTTT,CASSLTGDGSPLHF
TRBD1,-,TRBJ2-7,TRBV30,TGTGCCTGGAGTACGACCCGGGACAGATCTGGGGAGCAGTACTTC,CAWSTTRDRSGEQYF
-,-,TRBJ2-7,TRBV7-8,TGTGCCAGCAGCCCCAGGGGCAGTATTTCCTACGAGCAGTACTTC,CASSPRGSISYEQYF
TRBD2,-,TRBJ2-5,TRBV4-2,TGTGCCAGCAGCCAATCCAGTGCTAGCGGGAGCGCTGAGACCCAGTACTTC,CASSQSSASGSAETQYF
-,-,TRBJ2-3,TRBV12-5,TGTGCTAGTGGTATGGCGGTTTCGGGCACAGATACGCAGTATTTT,CASGMAVSGTDTQYF
TRBD2,-,TRBJ2-1,TRBV27,TGTGCCAGCAGTTTGGATTCTAGCGGGAGGGCCAAGCAGTACAATGAGCAGTTCTTC,CASSLDSSGRAKQYNEQFF